A selection of T cell receptor beta chains follows, all from one sample in a study of Ad26.COV2.S vaccination and SARS-CoV-2 variants. TCRdb keeps only in-frame clones here, not all; method: immunoSEQ multiplex PCR. The data hold roughly 270,000 clones, with approximately 89% observed a single time. This sample comprised peripheral blood, obtained in a trial of Ad26.COV2.S vaccine versus placebo. Receptor source: a person aged 18-60 years who received the Ad26.COV2.S COVID-19 vaccine or a placebo. CDR3s include the opening cysteine and the closing phenylalanine or tryptophan. The D gene is left open where the match is weak. The size entry is marked missing in some rows and otherwise reads once, few, many or a size class.

>TRBV14|NA|TRBJ2-7|NA
CASSPWGGLQEQYF
TGTGCCAGCAGCCCCTGGGGGGGGCTACAGGAGCAGTACTTC
>TRBV7-2|TRBD2|TRBJ2-1|NA
CASSPSGVINEQFF
TGTGCCAGCAGTCCAAGCGGGGTTATCAATGAGCAGTTCTTC
>TRBV28|TRBD1|TRBJ2-7|once
CASSDLTGVPYEQYF
TGTGCCAGCAGTGACTTGACAGGGGTCCCCTACGAGCAGTACTTC
>TRBV5-4|NA|TRBJ1-2|NA
CASSAGASGYTF
TGTGCCAGCAGCGCCGGGGCCTCGGGCTACACCTTC
>TRBV28|TRBD2|TRBJ2-3|once
CASSFQQLAGGTDTQYF
TGTGCCAGCAGTTTTCAACAACTAGCGGGGGGCACAGATACGCAGTATTTT
>TRBV7-6|NA|TRBJ2-7|NA
CASSLRDFRQYF
TGTGCCAGCAGCTTAAGGGACTTTAGGCAGTACTTC
>TRBV4-1|TRBD2|TRBJ2-7|NA
CASSQGGLAGGYEQYF
TGCGCCAGCAGCCAAGGGGGGCTAGCGGGCGGCTACGAGCAGTACTTC
>TRBV30|NA|TRBJ1-3|once
CAWTNGDTIYF
TGTGCCTGGACGAATGGGGACACCATATATTTT
>TRBV11-2|TRBD1|TRBJ1-2|NA
CASSNRGRGYGYTF
TGTGCCAGCAGCAACAGGGGAAGGGGCTATGGCTACACCTTC
>TRBV5-1|TRBD2|TRBJ2-2|NA
CASSSGGRRTGELFF
TGCGCCAGCTCGAGCGGGGGGAGACGGACCGGGGAGCTGTTTTTT
>TRBV20-1|TRBD2|TRBJ2-5|NA
CSASKAGGPGETQYF
TGCAGTGCTAGTAAGGCGGGAGGGCCAGGGGAGACCCAGTACTTC
>TRBV7-9|NA|TRBJ2-2|NA
CASSKRDTNTGELFF
TGTGCCAGCAGCAAACGGGACACCAACACCGGGGAGCTGTTTTTT
>TRBV12-5|TRBD1|TRBJ1-1|NA
CASGLDPGTGVTEAFF
TGTGCTAGTGGTTTGGATCCAGGCACAGGGGTGACTGAAGCTTTCTTT
>TRBV5-1|TRBD1|TRBJ1-1|NA
CASSSGQGGTEAFF
TGCGCCAGCAGCTCGGGACAGGGCGGGACTGAAGCTTTCTTT
>TRBV6-6|TRBD2|TRBJ2-5|NA
CASSSGLAGEETQYF
TGTGCCAGCAGTTCGGGACTAGCGGGGGAAGAGACCCAGTACTTC
>TRBV2|NA|TRBJ1-6|few
CASSGQFGSPLHF
TGTGCCAGCAGTGGACAGTTTGGGTCACCCCTCCACTTT
>TRBV5-1|NA|TRBJ1-1|NA
CASSLAGGSVTEAFF
TGCGCCAGCAGCTTGGCCGGGGGGAGCGTCACTGAAGCTTTCTTT
>TRBV4-3|NA|TRBJ2-2|NA
CASSQESGANTGELFF
TGCGCCAGCAGCCAAGAGTCCGGCGCGAACACCGGGGAGCTGTTTTTT
>TRBV10-2|TRBD1|TRBJ1-2|NA
CASSEGTTGRDGYTF
TGCGCCAGCAGTGAGGGGACGACAGGGAGGGATGGCTACACCTTC
>TRBV7-8|TRBD2|TRBJ2-1|NA
CASSAPGLAGTGEQFF
TGTGCCAGCAGCGCGCCGGGACTAGCGGGGACGGGTGAGCAGTTCTTC
>TRBV5-8|TRBD1|TRBJ1-2|NA
CASSLDRSGGYTF
TGTGCCAGCAGCCTGGACAGGAGTGGTGGCTACACCTTC
>TRBV19|NA|TRBJ1-1|NA
CATEGQKNTEAFF
TGTGCCACCGAAGGACAGAAGAACACTGAAGCTTTCTTT
>TRBV5-6|NA|TRBJ1-2|NA
CASSPTWWGDGYTF
TGTGCCAGCAGCCCGACGTGGTGGGGGGATGGCTACACCTTC
>TRBV3-1/TRBV3-2|NA|TRBJ1-3|NA
CASSPRSGNTIYF
TGTGCCAGCAGCCCTCGGTCTGGAAACACCATATATTTT
>TRBV12-3/TRBV12-4|NA|TRBJ2-1|NA
CASSFFLGNEQFF
TGTGCCAGCAGTTTTTTTCTGGGCAATGAGCAGTTCTTC
>TRBV7-2|NA|TRBJ1-6|few
CASSPTSRVSNSPLHF
TGTGCCAGCAGCCCGACATCCAGGGTCTCTAATTCACCCCTCCACTTT
>TRBV7-9|NA|TRBJ1-5|few
CASSRRAPGEPQHF
TGTGCCAGCAGCCGCCGGGCCCCAGGGGAGCCCCAGCATTTT
>TRBV7-6|TRBD2|TRBJ2-5|NA
CASSAGLAGQETQYF
TGTGCCAGCAGCGCCGGACTAGCGGGGCAAGAGACCCAGTACTTC
>TRBV9|TRBD2|TRBJ2-3|NA
CASSERGGSTDTQYF
TGTGCCAGCAGCGAGCGGGGGGGCAGCACAGATACGCAGTATTTT
>TRBV5-8|NA|TRBJ2-2|NA
CASSPPGRNTGELFF
TGTGCCAGCAGCCCCCCGGGCAGAAACACCGGGGAGCTGTTTTTT
>TRBV28|TRBD2|TRBJ2-3|NA
CASGVAGGPYNTDTQYF
TGTGCCAGCGGGGTAGCGGGGGGGCCGTATAACACAGATACGCAGTATTTT
>TRBV5-4|TRBD2|TRBJ2-3|once
CASSLFVAGGARDTQYF
TGTGCCAGCAGCTTGTTCGTGGCCGGGGGGGCTAGAGATACGCAGTATTTT
>TRBV7-3|NA|TRBJ2-7|NA
CASSSQGGSAYEQYF
TGTGCCAGCAGCTCGCAGGGGGGAAGTGCCTACGAGCAGTACTTC
>TRBV7-9|NA|TRBJ1-5|NA
CASSGTENQPQHF
TGTGCCAGCAGCGGGACCGAGAATCAGCCCCAGCATTTT
>TRBV27|TRBD1|TRBJ2-2|NA
CASSPSNDRVRGGELFF
TGTGCCAGCAGTCCCTCGAACGACAGGGTGCGAGGCGGGGAGCTGTTTTTT
>TRBV20-1|NA|TRBJ2-7|NA
CSASPFISSYEQYF
TGCAGTGCTAGTCCCTTTATATCCTCCTACGAGCAGTACTTC
>TRBV7-2|NA|TRBJ1-1|NA
CASSPSFVMNTEAFF
TGTGCCAGCAGCCCATCGTTCGTGATGAACACTGAAGCTTTCTTT
>TRBV6-5|TRBD1|TRBJ1-1|NA
CASSQGQGGEAFF
TGTGCCAGCAGTCAGGGACAGGGGGGTGAAGCTTTCTTT